These 2 T cell receptor beta chains were all obtained from the same sample, sequenced in a study of T-cell memory formation after mild COVID-19. One entry per CDR3 protein results from TCRdb running MiXCR on the 5' RACE reads. The data hold some 330,000 distinct CDR3 sequences, with around a fifth observed a single time. Source material: PBMCs or a T cell subset sorted from them (not recorded which). The receptor set was obtained from an adult woman who had mild COVID-19 (a few samples of this study predate the infection). Cell type and time point are not known.

This clonotype was observed a few times. The J gene is TRBJ2-3, the V gene TRBV2, with 7 bases that match TRBD1. Per the germline V gene, CDR1 is SNHLY and CDR2 is FYNNEI. The ends lost 11 bases at V and 8 bases at J; junction bases unmatched: 22. CDR3 size: 16 residues. The CDR3 here is CAALSGGAPSVGTQYF. The CDR3 DNA reads TGTGCCGCCCTGTCAGGGGGAGCCCCGTCGGTCGGTACGCAGTATTTT. Complete variable domain (other parts from reference TRBV2 and TRBJ2-3): EPEVTQTPSHQVTQMGQEVILRCVPISNHLYFYWYRQILGQKVEFLVSFYNNEISEKSEIFDDQFSVERPDGSNFTLKIRSTKLEDSAMYFCAALSGGAPSVGTQYFGPGTRLTVL.

The sample holds a few counts of this clonotype. This chain connects TRBV4-1 to TRBJ2-3; 8 bases agree with TRBD2. V shed 2 bases, J shed 5 bases, and the junction held 0 bases outside the gene matches. The germline V gene has CDR1 MGHRA and CDR2 YSYEKL. The CDR3 has 13 residues. CDR3 DNA sequence: TGCGCCAGCAGCCAAAGCGGGGGAGATACGCAGTATTTT. Its protein is CASSQSGGDTQYF.